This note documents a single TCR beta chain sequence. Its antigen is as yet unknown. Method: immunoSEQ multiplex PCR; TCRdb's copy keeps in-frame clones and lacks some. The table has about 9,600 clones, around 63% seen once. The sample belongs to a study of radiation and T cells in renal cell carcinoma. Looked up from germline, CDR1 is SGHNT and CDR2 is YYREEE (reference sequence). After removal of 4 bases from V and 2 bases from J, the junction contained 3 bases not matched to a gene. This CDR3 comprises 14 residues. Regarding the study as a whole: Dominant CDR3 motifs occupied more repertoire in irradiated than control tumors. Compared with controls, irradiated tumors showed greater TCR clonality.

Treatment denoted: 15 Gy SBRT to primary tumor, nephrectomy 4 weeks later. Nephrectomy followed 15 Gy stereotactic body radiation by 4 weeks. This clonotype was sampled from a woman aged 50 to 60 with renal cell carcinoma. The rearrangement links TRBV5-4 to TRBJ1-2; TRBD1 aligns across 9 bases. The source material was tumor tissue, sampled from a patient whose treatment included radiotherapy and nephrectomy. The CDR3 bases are TGTGCCAGCAGCGAGGACAGGGGCAACTATGGCTACACCTTC. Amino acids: CASSEDRGNYGYTF.